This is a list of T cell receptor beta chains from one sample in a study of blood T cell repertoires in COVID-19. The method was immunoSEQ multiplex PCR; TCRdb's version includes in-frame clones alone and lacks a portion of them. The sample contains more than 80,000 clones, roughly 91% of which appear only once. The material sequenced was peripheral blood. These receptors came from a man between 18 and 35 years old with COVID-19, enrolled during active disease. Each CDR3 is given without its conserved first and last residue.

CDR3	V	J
ASSLGVAGVNEQF	TRBV7-3	TRBJ2-1
ASSETGTNTEAF	TRBV28	TRBJ1-1
ASSFYRSSGANVLT	TRBV7-2	TRBJ2-6
ASSEPPGTGGFYEQY	TRBV21-1	TRBJ2-7
ATSVGWGLAGVDEQF	TRBV24-1	TRBJ2-1
ASSAGGGASYEQY	TRBV9	TRBJ2-7
ASSIRNNYGYT	TRBV2	TRBJ1-2
AIRQGISYNEQF	TRBV10-3	TRBJ2-1
ASSSGMNTGELF	TRBV7-7	TRBJ2-2
ASSLRDRGPTNEKLF	TRBV7-9	TRBJ1-4
ASSPYAMGAALNTEAF	TRBV28	TRBJ1-1
ASSPYSGRRYEQY	TRBV27	TRBJ2-7
ASSPSYTGGIDEQY	TRBV4-3	TRBJ2-7